This TCR beta chain derives from a study of cytomegalovirus exposure and HLA in healthy donors. Only in-frame clones appear in the TCRdb table, and some are missing; sequencing was by immunoSEQ multiplex PCR. This sample carries under 250,000 clones, roughly 87% of them seen once, and the ten largest clones take 12%. The sequence came from a man aged 18-30 years in good health and CMV-seropositive. Sequencing input: PBMCs.

The CDR3 reads CASSVGLAGVAGELFF. In DNA form, the CDR3 reads TGTGCCAGCAGCGTAGGGCTAGCGGGAGTGGCCGGGGAGCTGTTTTTT. The rearrangement joins TRBV9 to TRBJ2-2; 10 bases line up with TRBD2. The ends lost 0 bases at V and 6 bases at J; junction bases unmatched: 5. The CDR3 has 16 residues. Per the germline V gene, CDR1 is SGDLS and CDR2 is YYNGEE.